This TCR beta chain was sequenced for a study of T cells in Graves' hyperthyroidism and ophthalmopathy. TCR beta CDR3 regions were amplified from RNA. The HTBI primer set was used in a first-round RT-PCR of the TCR CDR3. TCRdb reanalysed the multiplex PCR reads using MiXCR and keeps one entry per CDR3 protein. The sample has approximately 400,000 distinct CDR3 sequences; 15% to 19% are singletons. Thyroid ultrasound, orbital computed tomography, clinical symptoms, and serum thyroxine and TRAb underpinned diagnoses. This CDR3 contains 14 residues. The V and J ends lost 6 bases and 5 bases, in that order; junction bases with no gene match: 10. The V gene's germline CDR1 is DFQATT and CDR2 SNEGSKA (reference sequence).

This TCR was recovered from a woman aged 18 to 35 with Graves' hyperthyroidism. Sequenced material: blood. This sequence joins TRBV20-1 and TRBJ1-1, with 9 bases that match TRBD1. The CDR3: CSAARTGDRTEAFF. CDR3 bases: TGCAGTGCAGCACGGACAGGGGACCGAACTGAAGCTTTCTTT.